Listed below are T cell receptor beta chains from one sample, sequenced in a study of blood T cell repertoires in COVID-19. Sequencing used immunoSEQ multiplex PCR; TCRdb keeps in-frame clones, though not all of them. The table records fewer than 350,000 clones, about nine tenths of them present only once. The source material was peripheral blood. Receptor source: a woman aged 30 to 39 with COVID-19, enrolled during active disease. CDR3s include the opening cysteine and the closing phenylalanine or tryptophan. Fields, in order: clone size, D gene, V gene, J gene, CDR3 protein, CDR3 DNA. D genes are given only for firm matches. Not every row has a clone size; where given, it reads once, few, many or a size class.

>.|.|TRBV9|TRBJ1-6
CASSVGPTGGSPLHF
TGTGCCAGCAGCGTAGGCCCGACAGGTGGCTCACCCCTCCACTTT
>.|TRBD2|TRBV7-6|TRBJ2-3
CASSLVVAGGSDTQYF
TGTGCCAGCAGCTTAGTCGTAGCGGGAGGATCAGATACGCAGTATTTT
>.|.|TRBV27|TRBJ2-3
CASSLSVLDTQYF
TGTGCCAGCAGTCTTAGTGTATTGGATACGCAGTATTTT
>.|TRBD2|TRBV15|TRBJ2-7
CATSRDRFSGRPREQYF
TGTGCCACCAGCAGAGATCGATTTAGCGGGAGGCCGAGGGAGCAGTACTTC
>.|TRBD2|TRBV4-1|TRBJ2-1
CASSRSGTSGTDEQFF
TGCGCCAGCAGCCGATCCGGGACTAGCGGGACCGATGAGCAGTTCTTC
>.|.|TRBV28|TRBJ2-1
CASSLLGGNEQFF
TGTGCCAGCAGTTTACTCGGGGGCAATGAGCAGTTCTTC
>few|.|TRBV7-9|TRBJ1-1
CASSHPGRMNTEAFF
TGTGCCAGCAGCCACCCGGGGAGGATGAACACTGAAGCTTTCTTT
>once|.|TRBV27|TRBJ2-7
CASRLKPTVAGSYEQYF
TGTGCCAGCAGACTCAAACCTACAGTGGCGGGAAGCTACGAGCAGTACTTC
>.|TRBD1|TRBV19|TRBJ1-2
CASCPQGIAGYTF
TGTGCCAGCTGTCCACAGGGGATCGCTGGCTACACCTTC
>.|TRBD2|TRBV28|TRBJ2-3
CASSLSQVLAADTQYF
TGTGCCAGCAGTTTATCCCAAGTACTAGCGGCAGATACGCAGTATTTT
>.|.|TRBV3-1/TRBV3-2|TRBJ2-5
CASSQGRQETQYF
TGTGCCAGCAGCCAGGGCAGACAAGAGACCCAGTACTTC
>.|TRBD2|TRBV11-2|TRBJ2-1
CASSSTSGRGDPNEQFF
TGTGCCAGCAGCTCGACTAGCGGGAGGGGCGATCCCAATGAGCAGTTCTTC
>.|TRBD1|TRBV10-3|TRBJ1-3
CANTGTGGLDTIYF
TGTGCCAACACCGGGACAGGGGGTTTGGACACCATATATTTT
>.|.|TRBV6-6|TRBJ2-1
CASSYRYNEQFF
TGTGCCAGCAGTTATCGGTACAATGAGCAGTTCTTC
>.|TRBD2|TRBV7-2|TRBJ2-3
CASSLLAGAGDTQYF
TGTGCCAGCAGCTTACTAGCGGGAGCGGGAGATACGCAGTATTTT
>.|TRBD1|TRBV27|TRBJ1-2
CASSPSPGQGNYGYTF
TGTGCCAGCAGTCCATCTCCGGGACAGGGGAACTATGGCTACACCTTC
>.|.|TRBV14|TRBJ1-1
CASSPRLRSGAEAFF
TGTGCCAGCAGCCCAAGACTAAGGTCGGGCGCTGAAGCTTTCTTT
>.|TRBD1|TRBV18|TRBJ2-2
CASSPTGQGNTGELFF
TGTGCCAGCTCACCAACGGGACAGGGGAACACCGGGGAGCTGTTTTTT
>.|.|TRBV29-1|TRBJ2-1
CSVEDRGVNNEQFF
TGCAGCGTTGAAGATCGAGGCGTCAACAATGAGCAGTTCTTC
>.|TRBD2|TRBV19|TRBJ2-7
CASSIDPAGVYEQYF
TGTGCCAGTAGTATAGACCCAGCGGGAGTCTACGAGCAGTACTTC
>.|TRBD2|TRBV7-2|TRBJ2-7
CASRGGTYEQYF
TGTGCCAGCCGCGGGGGGACCTACGAGCAGTACTTC